There are a few counts of the clone carrying this T cell receptor (beta chain). The CDR3 loop spans 15 amino acids. This specimen comes from a study of blood T cell dynamics during melanoma immunotherapy. Time point given: pre-treatment baseline. Generated by immunoSEQ multiplex PCR, the TCRdb table keeps only in-frame clones and is missing some. The sample holds 9,500 or so clones, over 75% seen once. This clonotype was obtained from a human donor with melanoma. V gene TRBV21-1 combines with J gene TRBJ2-7; the D call of TRBD2 is as the table states it, not checked on the DNA. TRBV21-1 has pseudogene status. Here the sequenced sample was blood, taken from a patient treated with checkpoint blockade. The CDR3 here is CAKGRPGVSSYEQYF. The CDR3 DNA reads TGTGCGAAAGGACGGCCGGGGGTTAGCTCCTACGAGCAGTACTTC.